Listed below are T cell receptor beta chains from one sample, sequenced in a study of blood T cell repertoires in COVID-19. The protocol was immunoSEQ multiplex PCR, while the TCRdb copy is restricted to in-frame clones and leaves out a portion. The data show around 40,000 clones, with roughly 90% seen just once and more than 13% held by the top ten. Sequenced: peripheral blood. All receptors derive from a human donor in a cohort sampled during active COVID-19. Both conserved end residues are part of each CDR3. The order of the fields is D gene, J gene, V gene, clone size, CDR3 DNA, CDR3 protein. D genes are given only for firm matches. Where a row states a size, it is once, few, many or the class of an expanded clone; other rows omit it.

TRBD1 | TRBJ2-7 | TRBV6-6 | - | TGTGCCAGCACAGGAGGACAGGTTTTCTCCTACGAGCAGTACTTC | CASTGGQVFSYEQYF
- | TRBJ2-7 | TRBV18 | - | TGTGCCAGCTCACCACAGGGGCACGAGCAGTACTTC | CASSPQGHEQYF
- | TRBJ1-6 | TRBV6-1 | - | TGTGCCAGCAGTGAACAGGACTTGAATTCACCCCTCCACTTT | CASSEQDLNSPLHF
- | TRBJ1-5 | TRBV19 | - | TGTGCCAGTAGTAACGGGCCGGGAGGCAATCAGCCCCAGCATTTT | CASSNGPGGNQPQHF
TRBD1 | TRBJ1-6 | TRBV10-3 | - | TGTGCCATCAGTCGACAGGGGGAGGCACCCCTCCACTTT | CAISRQGEAPLHF
TRBD2 | TRBJ2-2 | TRBV27 | - | TGTGCCAGCAGTTTCGGGGGGTACACCGGGGAGCTGTTTTTT | CASSFGGYTGELFF
- | TRBJ2-3 | TRBV19 | - | TGTGCCAGTAGTTTTCAGAGCACAGATACGCAGTATTTT | CASSFQSTDTQYF
- | TRBJ1-3 | TRBV19 | - | TGTGCCAGTAGTATAGTCGCAGGGTCGGTCGGAAACACCATATATTTT | CASSIVAGSVGNTIYF
- | TRBJ1-2 | TRBV21-1 | - | TGTGCCAGCACCTTGGGAGAGGGGGCGCCTTGCAGTGGCTACACCTTC | CASTLGEGAPCSGYTF
TRBD1 | TRBJ2-7 | TRBV7-4 | - | TGTGCCAGCAGCCCCACCGGACAGGGGCATTCCTCCTACGAGCAGTACTTC | CASSPTGQGHSSYEQYF
- | TRBJ1-2 | TRBV27 | few | TGTGCCAGCAGGGAGGTTGGACAGAATTATGGCTACACCTTC | CASREVGQNYGYTF
- | TRBJ2-5 | TRBV6-2/TRBV6-3 | - | TGTGCCAGCAGTTACCCAGTAGAGACCCAGTACTTC | CASSYPVETQYF
- | TRBJ1-2 | TRBV20-1 | - | TGCAGTGCTAGTTCGGGGGAGAGCTATGGCTACACCTTC | CSASSGESYGYTF
- | TRBJ1-5 | TRBV7-2 | few | TGTGCCAGCAGCTTAGAAGGGGGATTCTCGGCCCAGCATTTT | CASSLEGGFSAQHF
TRBD2 | TRBJ2-5 | TRBV30 | - | TGTGCCTTGGCTAGCGGGGGGACCACCCCCCAGTACTTC | CALASGGTTPQYF
- | TRBJ2-5 | TRBV6-2/TRBV6-3 | - | TGTGCCAGCAGTTACTCATCCGGGGGGCTCTACAGTGAGACCCAGTACTTC | CASSYSSGGLYSETQYF
- | TRBJ2-3 | TRBV18 | - | TGTGCCAGCTCACCACGGGACACTAACACAGATACGCAGTATTTT | CASSPRDTNTDTQYF